What follows describes a single T cell receptor (beta chain). Its antigen remains unknown. The CDR3 spans 15 residues. Trimming took off 0 bases at V and 7 bases at J, with 16 bases between the two ends. Germline V lookup: CDR1 LGHNA, CDR2 YNFKEQ. Stated time point: cycle 4 day 1 (C4D1), after less than 7 weeks of nivolumab. Autologous stem cell transplantation was followed by relapse in every patient, and brentuximab vedotin exposure varied. Investigators isolated CD4+ T cells from thawed PBMCs through magnetic negative selection. The best responses consisted of complete response, partial response or progressive disease. Clones were read by immunoSEQ multiplex PCR, and TCRdb kept only the in-frame ones, dropping some. Among 15,000 to 25,000 clones listed, roughly 83% were seen once. This sample is drawn from a study of PD-1 blockade in classical Hodgkin lymphoma. The study, taken as a whole, reports: Healthy donors reportedly exceeded newly diagnosed patients in baseline TCR diversity.

Source: CD4+ T cells from blood, taken before the fourth cycle of nivolumab. This chain connects TRBV4-2 to TRBJ2-7; unclear D gene. The sequence came from a human donor with classical Hodgkin lymphoma. The CDR3 DNA is TGTGCCAGCAGCCAAGAGATAGGTACCTATTGGGAGCAGTACTTC. The encoded protein is CASSQEIGTYWEQYF.